This entry lists 12 T cell receptor beta chains sequenced from one sample in a study of CD8+ T cells in alopecia areata. Following extraction, RNA underwent reverse transcription to cDNA, which served as the sequencing template. Assay: immunoSEQ multiplex PCR; the TCRdb copy retains only in-frame clones and omits some. This table holds about 30,000 clones, roughly 58% found once. The sequencing input was NKG2D-high CD8+ T cells sorted from blood. The receptors stem from a human donor with alopecia areata.

The chain uses TRBV4-1 and TRBJ2-2, with D perhaps TRBD1 (6 bases). The CDR3 covers 16 residues. Germline loops: CDR1 MGHRA, CDR2 YSYEKL. V lost 4 bases to trimming and J lost 5 bases, with 17 bases between them. The CDR3 loop reads CASSPQEQTGTGELFF. The CDR3 DNA follows: TGCGCCAGCAGCCCCCAAGAACAAACAGGGACCGGGGAGCTGTTTTTT.

V gene TRBV30 combines with J gene TRBJ1-1; possible D gene TRBD1, 6 bases. V was clipped by 0 bases and J by 5 bases, with 16 bases between them. CDR1 GTSNPN and CDR2 SVGIG come from the germline V gene (reference sequence). The CDR3 has 15 amino acids. CDR3 bases: TGTGCCTGGAGTGTTGGACAGTCGTTGAGTACTGAAGCTTTCTTT. Encoded protein: CAWSVGQSLSTEAFF.

The chain joins TRBV2 to TRBJ2-3; 10 bases map to TRBD2. The CDR3 runs 16 residues. Germline CDR1 reads SNHLY; CDR2 reads FYNNEI. The ends lost 3 bases at V and 0 bases at J; junction bases unmatched: 3. In DNA, the CDR3 is TGTGCCAGCAGTGAGTTAGCGGGGGGAAGCACAGATACGCAGTATTTT. It specifies CASSELAGGSTDTQYF.

This clone is termed medium-sized (0.01 to 0.1%). The chain employs TRBV21-1 and TRBJ1-5. TRBV21-1 is an annotated pseudogene. The CDR3 runs to 13 residues. CDR3 nucleotide sequence: TGTGCCAGCAGCAAAGTGAGCGGCCAGCCCCAGCATTTT. This gives the protein CASSKVSGQPQHF.

This chain links TRBV27 with TRBJ2-3; D gene uncertain. The V gene lost 7 bases and the J gene lost 0 bases, with 11 bases spanning the gap. CDR1 is MNHEY and CDR2 is SMNVEV in the germline V gene (reference sequence). The CDR3 loop spans 14 amino acids. The CDR3 DNA sequence: TGTGCCAGCACGAAACAGTTTAGCACAGATACGCAGTATTTT. The encoded protein is CASTKQFSTDTQYF.

This clone was observed once. This chain uses TRBV9 with TRBJ1-2; D is possibly TRBD1 (5 bases). Germline lookup yields CDR1 SGDLS and CDR2 YYNGEE. The V end was cut by 3 bases, the J end by 8 bases, with 14 bases between. CDR3 length equals 13 residues. As DNA, the CDR3 is TGTGCCAGCAGCGGACAGACATCGAAGGGCTACACCTTC. Its translation is CASSGQTSKGYTF.

The sample holds one count of this clone. The chain joins TRBV5-1 to TRBJ1-1; 8 nucleotides line up with TRBD1. The CDR3 is 15 amino acids. The V segment lost 4 bases and the J segment 3 bases; nucleotides outside the gene matches: 8. Per germline, CDR1 SGHRS and CDR2 YFSETQ. The CDR3 DNA reads TGCGCCAGCAGCACTCGGACAGGGAGGGACACTGAAGCTTTCTTT. Translation gives CASSTRTGRDTEAFF.

The chain has TRBV15 and TRBJ2-7; no clear D. With 0 bases removed from V and 0 bases from J, the gap between germline ends came to 12 bases. Germline CDR1 is LNHNV and CDR2 is YYDKDF (reference sequence). The CDR3 has 16 amino acids. The CDR3 reads CATSRDRPFSSYEQYF. The CDR3 DNA reads as TGTGCCACCAGCAGAGACAGACCTTTTAGCTCCTACGAGCAGTACTTC.

V gene TRBV4-1 combines with J gene TRBJ2-1, with 10 bases matching TRBD2. This CDR3 has 16 residues. Germline trimming cut 4 bases from V and 4 bases from J; bases unmatched to any gene: 7. CDR1 MGHRA and CDR2 YSYEKL come from the germline V gene. The CDR3 coding sequence is TGCGCCAGCAGCCCGATAGCGGGGGGCGTTTACAATGAGCAGTTCTTC. Amino acid sequence: CASSPIAGGVYNEQFF.

The chain has TRBV7-3 and TRBJ2-3; D is uncertain. This CDR3 has 13 residues. Trimming removed 4 bases at V and 3 bases at J, with 8 bases between. CDR1 is SGHTA and CDR2 is FQGTGA in the germline V gene. DNA for the CDR3: TGTGCCAGCAGCTCGATCAGGACAGATACGCAGTATTTT. Encoded protein: CASSSIRTDTQYF.

The V gene is TRBV9, the J gene TRBJ2-7; perhaps TRBD1 as D (6 bases). V lost 0 bases to trimming and J lost 2 bases, with 15 bases between them. This CDR3 is built from 16 residues. Germline CDR1 reads SGDLS; CDR2 reads YYNGEE. The CDR3 loop is CASSVDEGTPPYEQYF. The CDR3 DNA sequence: TGTGCCAGCAGCGTAGATGAAGGGACACCTCCCTACGAGCAGTACTTC.

This clone was observed once. The rearrangement joins TRBV7-9 to TRBJ2-7; tentatively, D is TRBD1 (6 bases). V was pared by 5 bases and J by 5 bases, with 19 bases between. Germline V gene data show CDR1 as SEHNR and CDR2 as FQNEAQ (reference sequence). The CDR3 runs to 15 residues. CDR3 sequence reads: CASSPYVGKGDEQYF. DNA for the CDR3: TGTGCCAGCAGCCCCTATGTGGGGAAGGGGGACGAGCAGTACTTC.